Here is one T cell receptor (beta chain) with its context. Its target is unknown. V shed 0 bases and J 8 bases; nucleotides not matched to a gene: 9. Germline values: CDR1 LNHNV, CDR2 YYDKDF (reference sequence). This CDR3 has 16 amino acids. This sample is drawn from a study of somatic mutations in cytotoxic T cells in rheumatoid arthritis. General observations from the study: There were about an eighth of the roughly 60 patients in whom the largest CD8+ clone exceeded 20% of CD8+ cells.

Per the authors' pipeline: Patient CD8+ clones exceeding 1% seldom corresponded to published virus-specific TCRB sequences. Profiled with immunoSEQ multiplex PCR; TCRdb holds only in-frame clones, not every one. V and J calls plus clone size are reproduced from that table; the DNA served to infer D and trimming. The data contain 17,000 or so clones, around 75% of them singletons. The sample was CD8+ T cells sorted from blood. The chain uses TRBV15 and TRBJ1-2; 10 nucleotides line up with TRBD1. The sequence came from an adult with rheumatoid arthritis. The CDR3 DNA sequence: TGTGCCACCAGCAGAGACCTGGGACAGGGGAGCTTCGGCTACACCTTC. Translating it yields CATSRDLGQGSFGYTF.